Each of the 8 T cell receptor beta chains below was sequenced from the same sample in a study of T cells in Graves' hyperthyroidism and ophthalmopathy. Template material for amplifying TCR beta CDR3 regions consisted of RNA transcripts. The HTBI primer set drove a first-round RT-PCR of the TCR CDR3. One entry per CDR3 protein results from TCRdb running MiXCR on the multiplex PCR reads. The data hold about 720,000 distinct CDR3 sequences, with 16% observed a single time. Sequencing used blood. The source of these receptors is a man younger than 35 with Graves' hyperthyroidism.

This clonotype was recorded a few times. This chain joins TRBV29-1 and TRBJ2-1; 9 bases map to TRBD2. The CDR3 is made up of 15 amino acids. Germline-derived CDR1 and CDR2 are SQVTM and ANQGSEA. After removal of 5 bases from V and 3 bases from J, the junction contained 8 bases not matched to a gene. The CDR3 protein is CSVLGSGGIYNEQFF. The DNA for the CDR3 is TGCAGCGTTCTGGGGAGCGGGGGGATCTACAATGAGCAGTTCTTC.

This clonotype was counted between two and nine times. The rearrangement uses TRBV12-3 or TRBV12-4 and TRBJ1-6; possible D gene TRBD1, 5 bases. Trimming left V 3 bases short and J 14 bases short, with 8 bases between. The length of the CDR3 is 11 residues. This chain's CDR3 is CASSLGHTLHF. CDR3 nucleotides: TGTGCCAGCAGTTTGGGGCACACCCTCCACTTT.

There are a few counts of this clonotype. J is TRBJ2-5 and V is TRBV20-1; D possibly corresponds to TRBD1 (5 bases). The germline gives CDR1 DFQATT, CDR2 SNEGSKA (reference sequence). This CDR3 contains 16 residues. The ends were cut back, 0 bases at V and 4 bases at J, with 18 bases in the middle. CDR3 loop: CSARDLERGLAETQYF. CDR3 bases: TGCAGTGCTAGAGATTTGGAAAGGGGATTGGCAGAGACCCAGTACTTC.

This clonotype has more than one count but fewer than ten. V usage is TRBV6-1 and J usage is TRBJ2-3; D ambiguous. This CDR3 comprises 14 residues. Germline loops: CDR1 MNHNS, CDR2 SASEGT. In nucleotides, the CDR3 is TGTGTCACAGCAGGCGGCATCTACACAGATACGCAGTATTTT. It codes for CVTAGGIYTDTQYF.

The chain combines TRBV2 with TRBJ2-4; D is uncertain. The germline V and J ends were trimmed by 6 bases and 0 bases, with 18 bases remaining between them. The CDR3 runs 17 residues. Germline V gene sequence: CDR1 SNHLY, CDR2 FYNNEI. This chain's CDR3 is CASREYTGSLAKNIQYF. Here the CDR3 DNA reads TGTGCCAGCAGAGAATACACCGGATCTCTAGCCAAAAACATTCAGTACTTC.

This clonotype was seen repeatedly, ten times or more. This sequence joins TRBV20-1 and TRBJ1-5, with 7 bases identical to TRBD1. V shed 6 bases, J shed 4 bases, and the junction held 9 bases outside the gene matches. Germline values: CDR1 DFQATT, CDR2 SNEGSKA (reference sequence). This CDR3 spans 14 amino acids. CDR3 DNA sequence: TGCAGTGCCGGCCCGGGACAGCCTAATCAGCCCCAGCATTTT. Protein product: CSAGPGQPNQPQHF.

This clonotype was observed many times. This rearrangement joins TRBV11-2 to TRBJ2-1; 8 bases agree with TRBD2. The CDR3 consists of 16 residues. CDR1 is SGHAT, CDR2 FQNNGV, per germline. Trimming removed 1 base from V and 4 bases from J; junction bases left unmatched: 6. In nucleotides, the CDR3 is TGTGCCAGCAGCTTAGGTTTTGGCGGGAGGTACAATGAGCAGTTCTTC. Protein: CASSLGFGGRYNEQFF.

This clonotype was counted between two and nine times. This sequence joins TRBV19 and TRBJ1-5, with 9 bases lining up with TRBD1. Trimming cost V 2 bases and J 5 bases; bases outside gene matches: 4. Germline loops: CDR1 LNHDA, CDR2 SQIVND (reference sequence). The length of the CDR3 is 15 residues. The chain's CDR3 is CASSILRDRDQPQHF. The CDR3 bases are TGTGCCAGTAGTATATTGAGGGACAGGGATCAGCCCCAGCATTTT.